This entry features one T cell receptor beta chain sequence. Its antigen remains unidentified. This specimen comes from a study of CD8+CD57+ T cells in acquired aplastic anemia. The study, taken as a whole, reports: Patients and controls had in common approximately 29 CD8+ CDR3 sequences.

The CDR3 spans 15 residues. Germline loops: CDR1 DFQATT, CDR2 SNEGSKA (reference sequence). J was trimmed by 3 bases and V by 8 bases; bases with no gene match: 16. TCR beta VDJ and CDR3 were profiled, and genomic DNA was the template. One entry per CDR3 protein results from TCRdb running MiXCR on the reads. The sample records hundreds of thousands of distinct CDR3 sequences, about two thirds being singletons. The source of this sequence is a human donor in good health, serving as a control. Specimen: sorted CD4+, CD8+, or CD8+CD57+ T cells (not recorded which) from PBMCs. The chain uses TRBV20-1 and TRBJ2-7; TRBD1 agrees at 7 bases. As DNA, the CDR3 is TGCAGTTCGGATAGACAGGGAAAAAGAGACTACGAGCAGTACTTC. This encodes CSSDRQGKRDYEQYF.